This T cell receptor beta chain was retrieved from a study of regulatory T cells in long-lasting Graves disease. Study context: Graves' patients who were just diagnosed had used antithyroid drugs for under 3 months.

As to time point: newly diagnosed GD, antithyroid drugs for less than 3 months. From PBMCs, RNA was extracted and then used to make the TCR library. The sample holds a few counts of this clonotype. No antigen is known for it. Study-wide results and caveats: Less diverse TCR repertoires were seen in persistent Graves' patients than in newly diagnosed ones.

CDR1 MDHEN and CDR2 SYDVKM come from the germline V gene. This CDR3 has 16 residues. V shed 5 bases, J shed 0 bases, and the junction held 5 bases outside the gene matches. Construction of TCR beta libraries relied on iRepertoire HTBI primers and on Arm-PCR targeting CDR3 regions. Each CDR3 protein gets one entry after TCRdb re-called the multiplex PCR reads with MiXCR. The table lists 350,000 to 550,000 distinct CDR3 sequences, roughly 17% of them singletons. Separately, the same data were catalogued under a study of T cells in Graves' hyperthyroidism and ophthalmopathy. This second study says: Each diagnosis was grounded in clinical symptoms, serum thyroxine and TRAb, thyroid ultrasound, and orbital computed tomography. Separation of ophthalmopathy from stable hyperthyroidism was achieved by a 13 V-J model.

This TCR was recovered from a woman younger than 35 with Graves disease. Specimen: peripheral blood mononuclear cells (PBMCs), collected at new diagnosis, from a patient treated with antithyroid drugs. The chain joins TRBV28 to TRBJ2-1; 9 nucleotides match TRBD2. The CDR3 here is CASSRGSGSSYNEQFF. The DNA for the CDR3 is TGTGCCAGCAGTAGGGGTAGCGGGAGCTCCTACAATGAGCAGTTCTTC.